The TCR beta chain described here comes from a study of cytomegalovirus exposure and HLA in healthy donors. The study, taken as a whole, reports: Sequences of the TCR beta chain were said to predict the HLA-A and HLA-B alleles of most subjects accurately. A later analysis revealed that TCR association rates differed between HLA loci, peaking at DRB1 and bottoming out at HLA-C.

The PCR made use of 60 Vbeta and 13 Jbeta primers. The protocol was immunoSEQ multiplex PCR, while the TCRdb copy is restricted to in-frame clones and leaves out a portion. The table has about 77,000 clones, approximately 80% seen once; the top ten hold nearly 3.5%. Germline loops: CDR1 KGHSH, CDR2 LQKENI. V shed 3 bases and J shed 4 bases, with 9 bases lying between them. CDR3 length equals 13 residues. Concerning this clone: Its cognate antigen is unknown.

V is TRBV18 and J is TRBJ1-1; D is unresolved. The sequencing sample was made of PBMCs. The clonotype was recovered from a middle-aged man in good health and CMV-seronegative. DNA for the CDR3: TGTGCCAGCTCACCGCCAGGAGGCACTGAAGCTTTCTTT. It translates to CASSPPGGTEAFF.